These 18 T cell receptor beta chains originate from one sample sequenced in a study of blood T cells in healthy people across ages (dated by TCRdb to the mid-2010s). The library relied on 5' RACE. The sample was run on an Illumina HiSeq 2500. A second PCR of roughly 7 to 11 cycles was performed with a sample-barcoded 5' primer and a J-beta primer mix. Using fastp at Q25 and MiXCR, TCRdb reprocessed the public reads and kept productive beta chains. Every distinct CDR3 protein forms one entry, paired with its most common genes and DNA. In all, the sample holds over a million distinct CDR3 sequences, and 35% to 55% of those were seen once. The ten largest clones capture 15% to 20% of the sample. Sequenced input: blood. The receptors derive from a woman in her fifties or sixties in good health.

This clonotype was seen only a few times. The chain recombines TRBV6-5 with TRBJ2-1, with 11 bases fitting TRBD2. This CDR3 region has 16 residues. From germline, CDR1 is MNHEY and CDR2 SVGAGI. V trimming: 5 bases; J trimming: 0 bases; junction bases outside the gene matches: 3. The CDR3 loop is CASSTTSGSSYNEQFF. The CDR3 region has the DNA TGTGCCAGCAGTACTACTAGCGGGAGCTCCTACAATGAGCAGTTCTTC.

The rearrangement joins TRBV27 to TRBJ2-7, with D possibly TRBD2 on 6 matching bases. Trimming shortened V by 6 bases and J by 2 bases, and 17 bases separated the two germline ends. This CDR3 has 15 amino acids. Germline V gene lookup returns CDR1 MNHEY and CDR2 SMNVEV (reference sequence). In DNA form, the CDR3 reads TGTGCCAGCAGCCCCCGGGGGACCGGAACCTACGAGCAGTACTTC. This codes for CASSPRGTGTYEQYF.

The V gene is TRBV20-1, the J gene TRBJ1-1; no firm D call. Germline V lookup: CDR1 DFQATT, CDR2 SNEGSKA (reference sequence). The germline V and J ends were trimmed by 6 bases and 1 base, with 9 bases remaining between them. The CDR3 length is 12 residues. The CDR3 sequence is CSANHENTEAFF. The CDR3 DNA is TGCAGTGCCAATCACGAGAACACTGAAGCTTTCTTT.

The chain recombines TRBV28 with TRBJ2-3; D tentatively reads TRBD1 or TRBD2 (5 bases each). The CDR3 runs to 16 residues. The germline gives CDR1 MDHEN, CDR2 SYDVKM. The germline V and J ends were trimmed by 6 bases and 1 base, with 17 bases remaining between them. CDR3: CASSRNPGTGTDTQYF. The CDR3 bases are TGTGCCAGCAGCCGTAACCCAGGGACGGGCACAGATACGCAGTATTTT.

The chain combines TRBV7-2 with TRBJ2-7, with 7 bases fitting TRBD1. Germline CDR1 SGHTA, CDR2 FQGNSA. J lost 0 bases, V lost 5 bases, and 7 bases had no gene match. There are 15 residues in the CDR3. The CDR3 sequence is CASSPLEGASYEQYF. Here the CDR3 DNA reads TGTGCCAGCAGCCCCCTTGAGGGGGCCTCCTACGAGCAGTACTTC.

The rearrangement joins TRBV28 to TRBJ2-7, with TRBD1 matching 8 bases. With V trimmed by 4 bases and J by 2 bases, 7 bases remained unmatched. Per the germline V gene, CDR1 is MDHEN and CDR2 is SYDVKM. This CDR3 has 15 residues. CDR3 sequence: CASSYPDRVAYEQYF. The CDR3 bases are TGTGCCAGCAGTTACCCGGACAGGGTTGCCTACGAGCAGTACTTC. Together with reference TRBV28 and TRBJ2-7, the CDR3 gives the full variable domain: DVKVTQSSRYLVKRTGEKVFLECVQDMDHENMFWYRQDPGLGLRLIYFSYDVKMKEKGDIPEGYSVSREKKERFSLILESASTNQTSMYLCASSYPDRVAYEQYFGPGTRLTVT.

The chain links TRBV7-7 to TRBJ2-4; D may be TRBD1 or TRBD2 (6 bases each). This CDR3 has 16 amino acids. CDR1 and CDR2 (germline): SSHAT, FNYEAQ (reference sequence). With 2 bases removed from V and 7 bases from J, the gap between germline ends came to 18 bases. CDR3 sequence reads: CASSLWRQGRWNIQYF. In nucleotides, the CDR3 is TGTGCCAGCAGCTTATGGAGGCAGGGGAGGTGGAACATTCAGTACTTC.

At least ten counts were recorded for this clonotype. This rearrangement joins TRBV3-1 to TRBJ2-5; D remains unclear. The CDR3 contains 12 residues. V gave up 4 bases and J gave up 5 bases, with 8 bases separating them. CDR1 is LGHDT, CDR2 YNNKEL, per germline (reference sequence). The CDR3 reads CASSPSAETQYF. CDR3 DNA: TGTGCCAGCAGCCCGAGCGCGGAGACCCAGTACTTC.

A remark on this clonotype: A read error may produce the germline difference seen at one junction end. This chain uses TRBV15 with TRBJ2-1; the D gene could be TRBD1 or TRBD2 (5 bases each). This CDR3 comprises 17 residues. In germline, CDR1 is LNHNV, CDR2 YYDKDF (reference sequence). CDR3 amino acids: CPTSPIGGRESYNEQFF. In DNA, the CDR3 is TGTCCCACCAGCCCCATCGGCGGCAGGGAGTCCTACAATGAGCAGTTCTTC.

J is TRBJ2-1 and V is TRBV29-1; TRBD2 is a possible D gene (5 bases). Germline V gives CDR1 SQVTM, CDR2 ANQGSEA. The CDR3 runs 15 residues. Between the trimmed V and J ends, which lost 1 base and 8 bases, there was a span of 18 bases. The CDR3, as DNA: TGCAGCGTTGAAGTAGGTTCGGTGGAGGTGGATGAGCAGTTCTTC. It specifies CSVEVGSVEVDEQFF.

This sequence joins TRBV27 and TRBJ2-4, with a weak D call TRBD2 (6 bases). The last part of the DNA fits TRBJ2-7 better; the J call may be wrong. The CDR3 spans 14 residues. Per germline, CDR1 MNHEY and CDR2 SMNVEV (reference sequence). CDR3 in amino acids: CASTPWAGRYEQYF. The CDR3 DNA reads as TGTGCCAGCACACCATGGGCGGGGCGGTACGAGCAGTACTTC.

In this sample, this clonotype turned up a few times. The chain uses TRBV12-3 or TRBV12-4 and TRBJ2-7; 12 bases agree with TRBD2. The CDR3 contains 14 residues. Germline trimming cut 6 bases from V and 5 bases from J; bases unmatched to any gene: 5. The CDR3: CASRRLAGVNEQYF. As DNA, the CDR3 is TGTGCCAGCAGGAGACTAGCGGGAGTGAACGAGCAGTACTTC.

This clonotype was observed a handful of times. The chain combines TRBV7-3 with TRBJ2-5; D is undetermined. From germline, CDR1 is SGHTA and CDR2 FQGTGA. The CDR3 totals 14 residues. V was pared by 2 bases and J by 7 bases, with 14 bases between. The CDR3, as DNA: TGTGCCAGCAGCTTAGATAGGGTCGTTGGGACCCAGTACTTC. It is translated as CASSLDRVVGTQYF.

This clonotype was seen a handful of times. V is TRBV20-1 and J is TRBJ2-1; perhaps TRBD1 as D (8 bases). This CDR3 spans 16 amino acids. The germline V gene has CDR1 DFQATT and CDR2 SNEGSKA (reference sequence). V was trimmed by 3 bases and J by 4 bases, leaving 19 bases between them. The CDR3 is CSASRGRAGRYNEQFF. DNA of the CDR3: TGCAGTGCTAGCAGGGGGCGAGCGGGAAGATACAATGAGCAGTTCTTC.

V is TRBV5-1 and J is TRBJ2-5; 8 bases agree with TRBD2. This CDR3 comprises 14 residues. J lost 3 bases, V lost 4 bases, and 5 bases had no gene match. CDR1 is SGHRS and CDR2 is YFSETQ in the germline V gene. The CDR3 loop is CASSISGSEETQYF. The CDR3 DNA follows: TGCGCCAGCAGCATAAGCGGGAGTGAAGAGACCCAGTACTTC.

V usage is TRBV5-1 and J usage is TRBJ2-3; 10 positions agree with TRBD2. Germline V gene data show CDR1 as SGHRS and CDR2 as YFSETQ. CDR3 length: 17 residues. V shed 2 bases and J 4 bases; nucleotides not matched to a gene: 10. Written as DNA, the CDR3 is TGCGCCAGCAGCTTCAGCGGACTAGCGGTTGGGGCAGATACGCAGTATTTT. Its protein product is CASSFSGLAVGADTQYF.

This clonotype was seen a handful of times. CDR3 in DNA: TGTGCCAGCAGACTGGGACAGGACAATGAGCAGTTCTTC. Protein product: CASRLGQDNEQFF. This chain uses TRBV4-2 with TRBJ2-1; 8 bases align to TRBD1. Unmatched junction bases numbered 3, after V lost 6 bases and J lost 5 bases. CDR3 length: 13 amino acids. Germline values: CDR1 LGHNA, CDR2 YNFKEQ.

The gene calls are TRBV5-1 and TRBJ1-2; D is uncertain. V dropped 5 bases and J dropped 4 bases, with 12 bases sitting between them. Germline V CDR1 and CDR2: SGHRS, YFSETQ. This CDR3 spans 13 amino acids. The CDR3, as DNA: TGCGCCAGCAGGCCAGCAGCGAGCTATGGCTACACCTTC. Translation: CASRPAASYGYTF.